These 29 T cell receptor beta chains share one sample of origin, sequenced in a study of blood T cell repertoires in COVID-19. Profiled with immunoSEQ multiplex PCR; TCRdb holds only in-frame clones, not every one. The table records under 300,000 clones, approximately 80% of them present only once. The source material was peripheral blood. Receptors originate from a man between 25 and 39 years old who had recovered from COVID-19.

The chain carries TRBV6-6 and TRBJ1-2; 7 nucleotides match TRBD1. The germline V gene encodes CDR1 MNHNY and CDR2 SVGAGI (reference sequence). This CDR3 spans 14 amino acids. The junction had 10 bases not matched to a gene; V was cut back by 6 bases and J by 6 bases. CDR3: CASSRGQEVDGYTF. CDR3 nucleotides: TGTGCCAGCAGCCGCGGACAGGAAGTTGATGGCTACACCTTC.

As for this clone: Distinct nucleotide sequences in the sample also encode this CDR3. The V and J genes are TRBV10-3 and TRBJ1-1; the match to TRBD1 covers 8 bases. Unmatched junction bases numbered 2, after V lost 6 bases and J lost 2 bases. This CDR3 comprises 13 residues. The germline CDR1 and CDR2 sequences are ENHRY and SYGVKD. CDR3 amino acids: CAISGTGNTEAFF. The CDR3, as DNA: TGTGCCATCAGCGGGACAGGTAACACTGAAGCTTTCTTT.

This chain links TRBV28 with TRBJ2-1, with 13 bases fitting TRBD2. V lost 5 bases to trimming and J lost 9 bases; unmatched junction nucleotides: 7. CDR1 is MDHEN, CDR2 SYDVKM, per germline. The CDR3 has 15 residues. The CDR3 DNA reads as TGTGCCAGCAGTCTCGGGACTAGCGGGGTGGGTGAGCAGTTCTTC. Protein product: CASSLGTSGVGEQFF.

J is TRBJ1-2 and V is TRBV6-1; tentatively, D is TRBD1 (6 bases). Looked up from germline, CDR1 is MNHNS and CDR2 is SASEGT. Trimming took 2 bases from V and 0 from J, leaving 13 bases between them. CDR3 length: 16 amino acids. CDR3 in amino acids: CASSERWAGANYGYTF. The CDR3 DNA is TGTGCCAGCAGTGAAAGGTGGGCAGGGGCTAACTATGGCTACACCTTC.

The chain carries TRBV5-5 and TRBJ2-4; no clear D gene. The CDR3 length is 13 residues. Germline loops: CDR1 SGHKS, CDR2 YYEKEE (reference sequence). V was trimmed by 3 bases and J by 0 bases, leaving 4 bases between them. DNA of the CDR3: TGTGCCAGCAGCTACATAGCCAAAAACATTCAGTACTTC. Protein sequence: CASSYIAKNIQYF.

Only one count was recorded for this clone. The rearrangement uses TRBV9 and TRBJ2-5; 8 bases map to TRBD1. Germline CDR1 and CDR2: SGDLS and YYNGEE. The length of the CDR3 is 20 residues. V was pared by 0 bases and J by 1 base, with 17 bases of the junction left unmatched. The CDR3 DNA follows: TGTGCCAGCAGCGTAGGATTCGGGGGTAGAACAGGGGGTACCCAAGAGACCCAGTACTTC. Its protein product is CASSVGFGGRTGGTQETQYF.

This chain connects TRBV11-3 to TRBJ2-1; TRBD2 aligns across 9 bases. Germline-derived CDR1 and CDR2 are SGHNT and YENEEA. The trim removed 4 bases at V and 4 bases at J, leaving 2 bases unmatched. The CDR3 contains 14 residues. The chain's CDR3 is CASSSSGKYNEQFF. CDR3 sequence (DNA): TGTGCCAGCAGCTCTAGCGGGAAATACAATGAGCAGTTCTTC.

J is TRBJ1-1 and V is TRBV4-1; D is ambiguous. CDR3 length: 13 residues. CDR1 and CDR2 from the germline V gene are MGHRA and YSYEKL. Trimming shortened V by 4 bases and J by 1 base, and 7 bases separated the two germline ends. The CDR3 loop reads CASSPRENTEAFF. The CDR3, as DNA: TGCGCCAGCAGCCCGAGGGAGAACACTGAAGCTTTCTTT.

The rearrangement joins TRBV5-8 to TRBJ2-7; a weak D match, TRBD2 (5 bases). Germline V gene data show CDR1 as SGHTS and CDR2 as YDEGEE. The length of the CDR3 is 17 residues. Trimming cost V 6 bases and J 3 bases, with 25 bases left between them. The CDR3 DNA reads as TGTGCCAGCACGCTCCAGGCCCTCCCGCGGGCACTCTACGAGCAGTACGTC. Translated, it gives CASTLQALPRALYEQYV.

This clone has a single count. The rearrangement uses TRBV10-2 and TRBJ2-7, with D maybe TRBD2 (5 bases). Trimming left V 0 bases short and J 3 bases short, with 9 bases between. Germline CDR1 and CDR2: WSHSY and SAAADI. The CDR3 runs to 14 residues. This CDR3 is CASSESLGDYEQYF. DNA of the CDR3: TGCGCCAGCAGTGAGTCTTTGGGAGACTACGAGCAGTACTTC.

J is TRBJ1-1 and V is TRBV27; 10 positions match TRBD1. The CDR3 length is 12 residues. CDR1 is MNHEY and CDR2 is SMNVEV in the germline V gene (reference sequence). V lost 3 bases and J lost 11; bases outside the gene matches: 3. CDR3 loop: CASSFGTGDAFF. CDR3 nucleotides: TGTGCCAGCAGTTTCGGGACAGGGGACGCTTTCTTT.

The chain carries TRBV5-1 and TRBJ1-6, with TRBD1 matching over 8 bases. V lost 0 bases, J lost 0 bases, and 11 bases stayed unmatched. Germline CDR1 SGHRS, CDR2 YFSETQ. This CDR3 region has 20 residues. The CDR3, as DNA: TGCGCCAGCAGCTTGGGGCCGGGACAGGTCGTTAGCTCCTATAATTCACCCCTCCACTTT. This gives the protein CASSLGPGQVVSSYNSPLHF. Looking up the rest from reference TRBV5-1 and TRBJ1-6 gives the full variable domain: KAGVTQTPRYLIKTRGQQVTLSCSPISGHRSVSWYQQTPGQGLQFLFEYFSETQRNKGNFPGRFSGRQFSNSRSEMNVSTLELGDSALYLCASSLGPGQVVSSYNSPLHFGNGTRLTVT.

The CDR3 DNA reads as TGTGCCAGCAGGAGTGGGACAGGAAACACCATATATTTT. Translation gives CASRSGTGNTIYF. The V gene is TRBV2, the J gene TRBJ1-3; D is perhaps TRBD1 (6 bases). This CDR3 is 13 amino acids long. CDR1 is SNHLY, CDR2 FYNNEI, per germline. V was trimmed by 6 bases and J by 4 bases, leaving 10 bases between them.

The CDR3 DNA is TGTGCCAGCAGAGCCGGGACAGGTCTATACTCTGGAAACACCATATATTTT. As protein: CASRAGTGLYSGNTIYF. The chain employs TRBV2 and TRBJ1-3, with 8 bases matching TRBD1. CDR1 is SNHLY, CDR2 FYNNEI, per germline. The V segment lost 6 bases and the J segment 0 bases; nucleotides outside the gene matches: 10. This CDR3 region has 17 residues.

The chain is built from TRBV5-1 and TRBJ1-2; perhaps TRBD1 as D (5 bases). CDR1 and CDR2 from the germline V gene are SGHRS and YFSETQ. This CDR3 spans 11 amino acids. The V end lost 7 bases, the J end lost 2 bases, and 6 bases lay between the germline ends. CDR3 residues: CASQGNYGYTF. The CDR3 DNA reads TGCGCCAGCCAGGGCAACTATGGCTACACCTTC.

This clone has a handful of counts. The chain is built from TRBV9 and TRBJ2-5, with 8 positions matching TRBD2. This CDR3 is 14 amino acids long. V gave up 0 bases and J gave up 4 bases; unmatched junction bases: 2. Germline lookup yields CDR1 SGDLS and CDR2 YYNGEE. CDR3 in amino acids: CASSVAGGLETQYF. The CDR3 nucleotides are TGTGCCAGCAGCGTAGCGGGGGGGCTAGAGACCCAGTACTTC.

The V gene is TRBV19, the J gene TRBJ1-2; 12 bases fit TRBD1. The germline gives CDR1 LNHDA, CDR2 SQIVND (reference sequence). After removal of 6 bases from V and 8 bases from J, the junction contained 7 bases not matched to a gene. The CDR3 is 14 amino acids. The CDR3 reads CASSRGQGAGGYTF. The DNA of the CDR3 is TGTGCCAGTAGCCGGGGACAGGGGGCAGGAGGCTACACCTTC.

The V call is TRBV4-1, the J call TRBJ1-5, with D unclear. The CDR3 is made up of 15 amino acids. V lost 0 bases and J lost 11, with 17 bases in between. The germline CDR1 and CDR2 sequences are MGHRA and YSYEKL. CDR3 DNA sequence: TGCGCCAGCAGCCAAGATCATGGAGGGCTTGGGGCCCAGCATTTT. Amino acids: CASSQDHGGLGAQHF.

This clone was seen once. Other DNA sequences within the sample encode an identical CDR3. The chain couples TRBV11-2 to TRBJ2-5, with a possible D match to TRBD1 (6 bases). Trimming shortened V by 1 base and J by 5 bases, and 14 bases separated the two germline ends. This CDR3 has 15 amino acids. Per germline, CDR1 SGHAT and CDR2 FQNNGV. CDR3 coding DNA: TGTGCCAGCAGCTTAGGAGGGGGTTCGGGGGAGACCCAGTACTTC. It translates to CASSLGGGSGETQYF.

This clone is a singleton in its sample. This chain joins TRBV6-5 and TRBJ1-3; D uncertain. Germline V gives CDR1 MNHEY, CDR2 SVGAGI. The ends were cut back, 7 bases at V and 0 bases at J, with 10 bases in the middle. CDR3 size: 14 residues. The CDR3 nucleotides are TGTGCCAGCATCTATACCTTCTCTGGAAACACCATATATTTT. Encoded protein: CASIYTFSGNTIYF.

This clone was detected only once. This chain uses TRBV9 with TRBJ2-2, with D perhaps TRBD2 (5 bases). Trimming shortened V by 4 bases and J by 6 bases, and 22 bases separated the two germline ends. CDR3 length: 17 residues. Per the germline V gene, CDR1 is SGDLS and CDR2 is YYNGEE. CDR3 DNA: TGTGCCAGCAGCAGAGGAGGACGGCCGGGTGAGGCCGGGGAGCTGTTTTTT. It yields the protein CASSRGGRPGEAGELFF.

V is TRBV7-3 and J is TRBJ2-3; 8 bases map to TRBD1. V lost 5 bases to trimming and J lost 0 bases; unmatched junction nucleotides: 7. The CDR3 loop spans 16 amino acids. Germline CDR1 reads SGHTA; CDR2 reads FQGTGA. The CDR3 sequence is CASSPRTGTSTDTQYF. CDR3 nucleotides: TGTGCCAGCAGCCCCCGGACAGGGACTAGCACAGATACGCAGTATTTT.

The V and J genes are TRBV3-1 (or the pseudogene TRBV3-2) and TRBJ2-2; D remains ambiguous. Germline V gives CDR1 LGHDT, CDR2 YNNKEL (reference sequence). The germline V and J ends were trimmed by 1 base and 4 bases, with 10 bases remaining between them. The CDR3 has 15 residues. CDR3 coding DNA: TGTGCCAGCAGCCAAGTGATTGGCCGCACCGGGGAGCTGTTTTTT. Translated: CASSQVIGRTGELFF.

V and J are TRBV18 and TRBJ2-5, with a possible D match to TRBD1 (6 bases). CDR1 is KGHSH and CDR2 is LQKENI in the germline V gene. V lost 4 bases, J lost 3 bases, and 12 bases lay in between. CDR3 length: 14 residues. Here the CDR3 DNA reads TGTGCCAGCTCACACCGGACAGAAAAAGAGACCCAGTACTTC. Residues: CASSHRTEKETQYF.

The gene calls are TRBV29-1 and TRBJ1-2; D gene uncertain. The CDR3 has 11 amino acids. Germline-derived CDR1 and CDR2 are SQVTM and ANQGSEA. The V end was cut by 1 base, the J end by 6 bases, with 6 bases between. As DNA, the CDR3 is TGCAGCGTTGAAGCCAGGAATGGCTACACCTTC. Its translation is CSVEARNGYTF.

The V call is TRBV9, the J call TRBJ1-3, with D perhaps TRBD1 (6 bases). V dropped 0 bases and J dropped 2 bases, with 9 bases sitting between them. The CDR3 covers 15 residues. From germline, CDR1 is SGDLS and CDR2 YYNGEE. The CDR3 loop is CASSVEGEAGNTIYF. The CDR3 coding sequence is TGTGCCAGCAGCGTAGAGGGGGAAGCTGGAAACACCATATATTTT.

The genes are TRBV5-8 and TRBJ2-7; D unresolved. Trimming took off 6 bases at V and 2 bases at J, with 12 bases between the two ends. Germline loops: CDR1 SGHTS, CDR2 YDEGEE. The CDR3 runs 13 residues. The CDR3 is CASTRIGAYEQYF. As DNA, the CDR3 is TGTGCCAGCACCCGGATCGGAGCCTACGAGCAGTACTTC.

V usage is TRBV7-9 and J usage is TRBJ1-2; maybe TRBD1 (6 bases). CDR1 SEHNR and CDR2 FQNEAQ come from the germline V gene (reference sequence). V lost 3 bases and J 6 bases, leaving 8 bases between the germline ends. This CDR3 comprises 12 residues. CDR3 sequence: CASSFTGNGYTF. For the CDR3, the DNA is TGTGCCAGCAGCTTCACAGGGAATGGCTACACCTTC.

This chain uses TRBV12-5 with TRBJ1-2; 8 bases map to TRBD1. V dropped 7 bases and J dropped 4; count of bases not matched to a gene: 5. The CDR3 has 13 amino acids. CDR1 and CDR2 from the germline V gene are LGHNT and FRNRAP. CDR3 amino acids: CASVRQGLYGYTF. As DNA, the CDR3 is TGTGCTAGTGTCAGACAGGGGCTCTATGGCTACACCTTC.